This record looks at one T cell receptor beta chain sequence and its context. The CDR3 spans 14 residues. V was shortened by 5 bases and J by 8 bases, with 18 bases between the two germline ends. The germline V gene encodes CDR1 SEHNR and CDR2 FQNEAQ (reference sequence). TCRdb's copy holds only in-frame clones and misses some; the assay was immunoSEQ multiplex PCR. The sample lists around 40,000 clones; around 90% were seen once. The data were obtained in a study of resident and recirculating memory T cells in vitiligo. The sequenced sample was blood. This TCR was recovered from a male donor with vitiligo. This chain connects TRBV7-9 to TRBJ1-2; a weak D match, TRBD1 (5 bases). CDR3 loop: CASSPVRGGRGYTF. The CDR3 nucleotides read TGTGCCAGCAGCCCCGTTCGCGGGGGACGGGGCTACACCTTC.